Shown below are 6 T cell receptor beta chains from a single sample sequenced in a study of T cell responses to AZD1222 COVID-19 vaccine (dated by TCRdb to 2020 to 2022). The library was produced with the immunoSEQ multiplex PCR assay. Here the immuneACCESS table is served through TCRdb, limited to in-frame sequences with V and J called. Missing clones are a known gap in these copies; in checked studies unresolved V genes cover under half, and the rest lacks a known reason. This sample holds over 60,000 clones; more than 75% were observed only once. The ten most abundant clones make up around 24% of the sample. Sample time point, as interpreted from the label and publication: baseline before first vaccination. The sample in question was peripheral blood, obtained on day 0 of AZD1222 vaccination. These receptors all come from an adult in good health.

This clone was picked up a small number of times. The chain combines TRBV7-6 with TRBJ2-1; 10 bases align to TRBD1. Germline values: CDR1 SGHVS, CDR2 FNYEAQ. V trimming: 1 base; J trimming: 15 bases; junction bases outside the gene matches: 12. There are 15 residues in the CDR3. The CDR3 DNA reads as TGTGCCAGCAGCTTAGGGCCCCGAGGGACAGGGGTCCCGTTCTTC. Translated, it gives CASSLGPRGTGVPFF.

V usage is TRBV19 and J usage is TRBJ1-1; 7 bases match TRBD1. After removal of 5 bases from V and 7 bases from J, the junction contained 10 bases not matched to a gene. This CDR3 is built from 14 residues. CDR1 is LNHDA, CDR2 SQIVND, per germline (reference sequence). The CDR3, as DNA: TGTGCCAGTAGTGCCCGACAGGGCGGGGGTGAAGCTTTCTTT. Translating gives CASSARQGGGEAFF. The full variable domain, in which reference TRBV19 and TRBJ1-1 provide the parts outside the CDR3, is DGGITQSPKYLFRKEGQNVTLSCEQNLNHDAMYWYRQDPGQGLRLIYYSQIVNDFQKGDIAEGYSVSREKKESFPLTVTSAQKNPTAFYLCASSARQGGGEAFFGQGTRLTVV.

The rearrangement uses TRBV18 and TRBJ2-2; no firm D call. Between the trimmed V and J ends, which lost 4 bases and 3 bases, there was a span of 9 bases. The CDR3 loop spans 14 amino acids. Germline V gene sequence: CDR1 KGHSH, CDR2 LQKENI. In DNA, the CDR3 is TGTGCCAGCTCACTCTCCCAAGACACCGGGGAGCTGTTTTTT. It encodes CASSLSQDTGELFF.

This clone was counted once. The chain joins TRBV5-1 to TRBJ2-3, with D possibly matching TRBD2 (6 bases). The CDR3 is 15 residues long. In germline, CDR1 is SGHRS, CDR2 YFSETQ. V was cut by 4 bases and J by 3 bases, with 15 bases left in between. CDR3 amino acids: CASSPTGLITDTQYF. As DNA, the CDR3 is TGCGCCAGCAGCCCGACGGGACTTATAACAGATACGCAGTATTTT.

The chain joins TRBV7-2 to TRBJ2-3; perhaps TRBD1 as D (6 bases). The germline V gene encodes CDR1 SGHTA and CDR2 FQGNSA. The CDR3 length is 14 residues. The V and J ends lost 0 bases and 6 bases respectively, with 10 bases between them. CDR3 bases: TGTGCCAGCAGCTTAGCCGGGACAACCGATACGCAGTATTTT. Encoded protein: CASSLAGTTDTQYF.

The gene calls are TRBV19 and TRBJ2-5, with D unclear. The CDR3 length is 13 residues. Germline CDR1 and CDR2: LNHDA and SQIVND (reference sequence). Trimming pared 3 bases from V and 2 bases from J, leaving 7 bases between. The CDR3 DNA reads TGTGCCAGTAGTATCCGCAAGCAAGAGACCCAGTACTTC. Translating it yields CASSIRKQETQYF.